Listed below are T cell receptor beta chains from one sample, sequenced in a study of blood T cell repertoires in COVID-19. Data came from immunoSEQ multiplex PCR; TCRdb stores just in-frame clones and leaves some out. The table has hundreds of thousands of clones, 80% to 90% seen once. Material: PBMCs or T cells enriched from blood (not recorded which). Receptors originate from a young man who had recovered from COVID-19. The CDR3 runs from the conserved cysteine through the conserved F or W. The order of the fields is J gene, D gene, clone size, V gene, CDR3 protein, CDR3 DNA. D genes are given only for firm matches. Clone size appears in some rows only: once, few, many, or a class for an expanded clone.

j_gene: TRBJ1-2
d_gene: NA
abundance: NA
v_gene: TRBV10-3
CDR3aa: CAISESPTGYGYTF
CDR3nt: TGTGCCATCAGTGAGTCACCGACGGGCTATGGCTACACCTTC

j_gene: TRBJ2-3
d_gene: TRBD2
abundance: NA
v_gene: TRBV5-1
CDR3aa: CASTWGRAGGTDTQYF
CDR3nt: TGCGCCAGCACTTGGGGAAGAGCGGGGGGCACAGATACGCAGTATTTT

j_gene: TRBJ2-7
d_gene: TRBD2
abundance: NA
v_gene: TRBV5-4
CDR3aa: CASSTGLAGYEQYF
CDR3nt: TGTGCCAGCAGTACGGGACTAGCGGGTTACGAGCAGTACTTC

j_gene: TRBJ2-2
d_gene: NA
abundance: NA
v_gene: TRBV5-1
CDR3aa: CASSLAAENTGELFF
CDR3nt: TGCGCCAGCAGCTTAGCGGCCGAGAACACCGGGGAGCTGTTTTTT

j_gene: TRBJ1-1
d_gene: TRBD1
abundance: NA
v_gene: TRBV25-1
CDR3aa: CASSEYGTGTHEAFF
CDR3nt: TGTGCCAGCAGTGAATACGGGACAGGGACTCATGAAGCTTTCTTT

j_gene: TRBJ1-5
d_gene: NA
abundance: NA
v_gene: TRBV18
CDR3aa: CASSTGGGGNQPQHF
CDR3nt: TGTGCCAGCTCCACCGGGGGGGGTGGCAATCAGCCCCAGCATTTT

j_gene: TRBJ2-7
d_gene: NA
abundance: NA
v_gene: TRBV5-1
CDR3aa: CASSPGKGAYEQYF
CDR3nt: TGCGCCAGCAGCCCCGGGAAGGGTGCCTACGAGCAGTACTTC

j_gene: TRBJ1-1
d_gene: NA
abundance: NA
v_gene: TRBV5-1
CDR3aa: CASSPGATATEAFF
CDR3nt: TGCGCCAGCAGCCCTGGGGCGACGGCCACTGAAGCTTTCTTT

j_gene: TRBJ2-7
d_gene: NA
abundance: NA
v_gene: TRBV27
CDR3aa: CASSSTNAYEQYF
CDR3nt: TGTGCCAGCAGTTCAACTAACGCCTACGAGCAGTACTTC

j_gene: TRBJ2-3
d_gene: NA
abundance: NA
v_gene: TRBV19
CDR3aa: CASSIEGDLTDTQYF
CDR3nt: TGTGCCAGTAGTATCGAGGGGGACCTCACAGATACGCAGTATTTT

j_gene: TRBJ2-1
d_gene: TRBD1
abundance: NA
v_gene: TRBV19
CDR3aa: CASSIATGQGPNEQFF
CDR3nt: TGTGCCAGTAGTATAGCCACGGGACAGGGCCCCAATGAGCAGTTCTTC

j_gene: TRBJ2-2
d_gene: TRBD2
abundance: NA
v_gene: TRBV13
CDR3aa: CASRKGLAGTGELFF
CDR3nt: TGTGCCAGCAGGAAGGGACTAGCGGGAACCGGGGAGCTGTTTTTT

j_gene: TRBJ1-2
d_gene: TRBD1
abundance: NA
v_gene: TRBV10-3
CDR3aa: CAIRPTGASYGYTF
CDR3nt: TGTGCCATCAGGCCCACAGGGGCAAGCTATGGCTACACCTTC

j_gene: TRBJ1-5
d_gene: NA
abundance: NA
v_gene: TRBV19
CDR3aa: CASSIAQGSNQPQHF
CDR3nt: TGTGCCAGTAGTATTGCTCAGGGGAGCAATCAGCCCCAGCATTTT

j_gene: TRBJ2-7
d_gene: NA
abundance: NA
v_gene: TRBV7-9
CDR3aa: CASSTGPTGAGYEQYF
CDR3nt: TGTGCCAGCAGCACAGGACCTACGGGAGCAGGATACGAGCAGTACTTC

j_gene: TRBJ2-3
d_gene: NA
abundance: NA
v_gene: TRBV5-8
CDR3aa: CASSPGNSDTQYF
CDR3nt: TGTGCCAGCAGCCCGGGGAACAGCGATACGCAGTATTTT

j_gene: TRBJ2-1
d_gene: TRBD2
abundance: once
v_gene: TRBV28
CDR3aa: CASSSGLAGGSNEQFF
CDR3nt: TGTGCCAGCAGTTCCGGACTAGCGGGAGGGAGCAATGAGCAGTTCTTC

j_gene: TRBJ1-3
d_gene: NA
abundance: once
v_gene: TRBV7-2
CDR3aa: CASSLGSGNSGNTIYF
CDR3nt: TGTGCCAGCAGCTTAGGATCAGGAAACTCTGGAAACACCATATATTTT

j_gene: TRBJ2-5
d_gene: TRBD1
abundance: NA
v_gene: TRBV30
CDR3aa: CAWTAGTAKSETQYF
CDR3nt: TGTGCCTGGACTGCCGGGACAGCGAAATCCGAGACCCAGTACTTC

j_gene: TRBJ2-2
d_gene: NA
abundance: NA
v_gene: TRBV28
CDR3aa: CASSIQLVGELFF
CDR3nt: TGTGCCAGCAGTATCCAGTTGGTCGGGGAGCTGTTTTTT

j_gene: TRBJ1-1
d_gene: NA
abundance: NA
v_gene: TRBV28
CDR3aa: CASSLSYSSLLGTEAFF
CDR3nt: TGTGCCAGCAGTTTAAGTTACAGTTCCTTGTTAGGCACTGAAGCTTTCTTT

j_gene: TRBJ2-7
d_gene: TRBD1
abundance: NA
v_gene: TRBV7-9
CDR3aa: CASSSRTGEAYEQYF
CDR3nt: TGTGCCAGCAGCTCTAGGACAGGGGAGGCCTACGAGCAGTACTTC

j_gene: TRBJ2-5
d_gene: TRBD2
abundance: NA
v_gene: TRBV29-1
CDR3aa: CSARTSGSGRETQYF
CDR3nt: TGCAGCGCTAGGACTAGCGGGAGTGGCAGAGAGACCCAGTACTTC

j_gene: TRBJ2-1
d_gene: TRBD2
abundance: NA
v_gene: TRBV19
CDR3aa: CASSIGPPGGSGSYNEQFF
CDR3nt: TGTGCCAGTAGTATAGGCCCACCGGGGGGTAGCGGGAGTTATAATGAGCAGTTCTTC

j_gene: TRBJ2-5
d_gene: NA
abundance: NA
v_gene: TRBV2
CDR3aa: CASSESTQVRQETQYF
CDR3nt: TGTGCCAGCAGTGAATCAACCCAGGTTCGGCAAGAGACCCAGTACTTC

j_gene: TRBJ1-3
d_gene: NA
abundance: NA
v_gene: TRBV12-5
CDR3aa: CASGLGGSGNTIYF
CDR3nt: TGTGCTAGTGGCTTGGGAGGGTCTGGAAACACCATATATTTT

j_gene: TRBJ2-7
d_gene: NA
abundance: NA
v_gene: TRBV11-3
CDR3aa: CASSLSQGNSYEQYF
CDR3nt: TGTGCCAGCAGCTTGAGTCAGGGTAACTCCTACGAGCAGTACTTC

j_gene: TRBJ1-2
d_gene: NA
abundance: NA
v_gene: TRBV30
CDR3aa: CAWSGTQSGYTF
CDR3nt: TGTGCCTGGAGCGGGACTCAGAGTGGCTACACCTTC

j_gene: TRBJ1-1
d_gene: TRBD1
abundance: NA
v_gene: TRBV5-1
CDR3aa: CASSFDRALNTEAFF
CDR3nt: TGCGCCAGCAGCTTCGACAGGGCCTTGAACACTGAAGCTTTCTTT

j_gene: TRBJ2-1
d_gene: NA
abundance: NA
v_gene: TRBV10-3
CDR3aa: CAISEAGLHRGNEQFF
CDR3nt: TGTGCCATCAGTGAGGCGGGACTTCATCGGGGCAATGAGCAGTTCTTC

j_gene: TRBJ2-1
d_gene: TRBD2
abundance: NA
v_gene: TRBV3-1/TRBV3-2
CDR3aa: CASSPGLAGGRRYNEQFF
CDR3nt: TGTGCCAGCAGCCCGGGACTAGCGGGAGGGCGACGCTACAATGAGCAGTTCTTC

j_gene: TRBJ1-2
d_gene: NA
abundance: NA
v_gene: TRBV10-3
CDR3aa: CAISESAQGKNYGYTF
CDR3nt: TGTGCCATCAGTGAGTCGGCCCAGGGTAAAAACTATGGCTACACCTTC

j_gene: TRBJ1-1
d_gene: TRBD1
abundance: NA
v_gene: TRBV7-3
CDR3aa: CASSPGGNTEAFF
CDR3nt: TGTGCCAGCAGCCCAGGGGGAAACACTGAAGCTTTCTTT

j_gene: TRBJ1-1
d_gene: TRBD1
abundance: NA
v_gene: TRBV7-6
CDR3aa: CASSLDARDRTEAFF
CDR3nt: TGTGCCAGCAGCTTAGACGCCCGGGACAGGACTGAAGCTTTCTTT

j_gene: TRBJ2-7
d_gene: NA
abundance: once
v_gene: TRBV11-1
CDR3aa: CASSPLRGKYGEQYF
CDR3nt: TGTGCCAGCAGCCCCCTTCGAGGGAAGTACGGCGAGCAGTACTTC

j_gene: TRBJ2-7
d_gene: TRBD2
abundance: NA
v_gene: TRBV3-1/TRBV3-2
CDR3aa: CASSQLGGAGGDEQYF
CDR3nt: TGTGCCAGCAGCCAACTTGGTGGCGCGGGAGGCGACGAGCAGTACTTC

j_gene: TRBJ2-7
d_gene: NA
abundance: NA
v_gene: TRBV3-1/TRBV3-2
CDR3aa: CASSQDGARSLYEQYF
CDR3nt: TGTGCCAGCAGCCAAGATGGGGCGAGATCCCTCTACGAGCAGTACTTC

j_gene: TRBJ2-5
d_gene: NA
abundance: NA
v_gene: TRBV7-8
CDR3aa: CASSDGGGGQETQYF
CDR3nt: TGTGCCAGCAGTGATGGGGGGGGCGGCCAAGAGACCCAGTACTTC

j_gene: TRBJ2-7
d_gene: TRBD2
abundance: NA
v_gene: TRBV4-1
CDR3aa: CASSQGAGAFVDEQYF
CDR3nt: TGCGCCAGCAGCCAAGGGGCGGGAGCGTTCGTGGACGAGCAGTACTTC

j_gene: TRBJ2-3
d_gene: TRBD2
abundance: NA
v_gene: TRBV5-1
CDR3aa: CASSKTSGSPDTQYF
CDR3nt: TGCGCCAGCAGCAAGACTAGCGGGAGTCCAGATACGCAGTATTTT

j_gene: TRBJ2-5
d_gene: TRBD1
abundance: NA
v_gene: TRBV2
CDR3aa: CASSDQGGAETQYF
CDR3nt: TGTGCCAGCAGTGATCAAGGGGGCGCTGAGACCCAGTACTTC

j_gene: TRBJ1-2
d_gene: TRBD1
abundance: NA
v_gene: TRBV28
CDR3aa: CASSLPPTGKYGYTF
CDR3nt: TGTGCCAGCAGTTTACCACCGACAGGGAAATATGGCTACACCTTC

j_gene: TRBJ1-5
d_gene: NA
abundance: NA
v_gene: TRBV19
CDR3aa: CASSIDSSQPQHF
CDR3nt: TGTGCCAGTAGTATAGACAGTTCACAGCCCCAGCATTTT

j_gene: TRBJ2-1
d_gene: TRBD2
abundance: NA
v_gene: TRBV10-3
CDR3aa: CAISELTSGNNEQFF
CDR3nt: TGTGCCATCAGTGAGTTGACTAGCGGAAACAATGAGCAGTTCTTC

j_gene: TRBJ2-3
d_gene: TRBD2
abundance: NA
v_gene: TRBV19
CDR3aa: CASSTSGKGDTQYF
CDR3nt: TGTGCCAGTTCGACTAGCGGGAAGGGGGATACGCAGTATTTT

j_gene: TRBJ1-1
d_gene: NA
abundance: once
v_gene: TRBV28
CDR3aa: CASSFSRGYVHTEAFF
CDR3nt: TGTGCCAGCAGTTTTTCCAGGGGATATGTGCACACTGAAGCTTTCTTT

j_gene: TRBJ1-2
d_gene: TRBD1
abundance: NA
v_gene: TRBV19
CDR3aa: CASTQRDSENYGYTF
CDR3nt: TGTGCCAGTACCCAACGGGACAGCGAAAACTATGGCTACACCTTC

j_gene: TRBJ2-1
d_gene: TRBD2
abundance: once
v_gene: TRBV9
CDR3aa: CASSRGLAGEFSYNEQFF
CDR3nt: TGTGCCAGCAGTCGAGGGCTAGCGGGAGAGTTCTCCTACAATGAGCAGTTCTTC

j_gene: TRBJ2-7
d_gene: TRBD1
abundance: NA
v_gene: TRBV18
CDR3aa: CASSLTGTATYEQYF
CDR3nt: TGTGCCAGCTCACTAACCGGGACAGCCACCTACGAGCAGTACTTC

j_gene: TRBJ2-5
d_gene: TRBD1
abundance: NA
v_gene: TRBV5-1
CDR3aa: CASSRKGDRGQETQYF
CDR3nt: TGCGCCAGCAGCCGGAAGGGGGACAGGGGCCAAGAGACCCAGTACTTC

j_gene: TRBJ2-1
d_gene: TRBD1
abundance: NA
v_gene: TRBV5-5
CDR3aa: CASSPGTGAHEQFF
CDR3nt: TGTGCCAGCAGCCCCGGGACAGGGGCCCATGAGCAGTTCTTC

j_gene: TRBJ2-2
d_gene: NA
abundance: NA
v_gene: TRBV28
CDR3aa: CATTSSSGNTGELFF
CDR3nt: TGTGCCACCACCTCGAGTAGCGGTAACACCGGGGAGCTGTTTTTT

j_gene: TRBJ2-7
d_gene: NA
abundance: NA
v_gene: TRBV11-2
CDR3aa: CASSPEVGGYEQYF
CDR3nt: TGTGCCAGCAGCCCAGAAGTCGGGGGTTACGAGCAGTACTTC

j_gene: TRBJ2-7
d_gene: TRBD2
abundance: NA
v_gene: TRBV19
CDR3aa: CASSNEREASYEQYF
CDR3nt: TGTGCCAGTAGTAATGAGCGGGAGGCATCCTACGAGCAGTACTTC

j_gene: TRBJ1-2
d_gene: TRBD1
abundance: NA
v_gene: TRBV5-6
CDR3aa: CASSPKPGRGETGYTF
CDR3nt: TGTGCCAGCAGCCCTAAACCGGGCAGGGGGGAAACTGGCTACACCTTC